A single sample is the source of the 21 T cell receptor beta chains below, sequenced in a study of pediatric ulcerative colitis. This table comes from immunoSEQ multiplex PCR, and its TCRdb copy is limited to in-frame clones, with some not included. Of under 70,000 clones in the sample, 85% to 90% were seen once. Sequencing input: blood. These TCRs come from a boy younger than 18 who was a control in a study of pediatric ulcerative colitis.

The gene calls are TRBV5-4 and TRBJ2-3, with no clear D. Per germline, CDR1 SGHNT and CDR2 YYREEE (reference sequence). The CDR3 runs 14 residues. V was shortened by 4 bases and J by 4 bases, with 13 bases between the two germline ends. CDR3 residues: CASSLDGRADTQYF. CDR3 DNA sequence: TGTGCCAGCAGCCTCGACGGTCGCGCAGATACGCAGTATTTT.

This clone was detected a few times. This chain joins TRBV4-1 and TRBJ2-3; D assignment may be TRBD1 or TRBD2 (5 bases each). Germline values: CDR1 MGHRA, CDR2 YSYEKL. The CDR3 is made up of 14 amino acids. Trimming cost V 1 base and J 0 bases, with 5 bases left between them. The DNA for the CDR3 is TGCGCCAGCAGCCAAGGGGACAGCACAGATACGCAGTATTTT. This gives the protein CASSQGDSTDTQYF.

V gene TRBV9 combines with J gene TRBJ2-1; D is unresolved. CDR3 size: 12 residues. V lost 1 base and J lost 8, with 7 bases in between. Germline V gene lookup returns CDR1 SGDLS and CDR2 YYNGEE. The CDR3 loop reads CASSVNSDEQFF. The CDR3 DNA is TGTGCCAGCAGCGTAAATTCCGATGAGCAGTTCTTC.

The genes are TRBV7-8 and TRBJ2-7; D possibly corresponds to TRBD1 (6 bases). Trimming took 5 bases from V and 2 from J, leaving 10 bases between them. The germline V gene has CDR1 SGHVS and CDR2 FQNEAQ. This CDR3 spans 13 amino acids. For the CDR3, the DNA is TGTGCCAGCAGCCCACAGGGTACCTACGAGCAGTACTTC. Translated, it gives CASSPQGTYEQYF.

The chain is built from TRBV7-9 and TRBJ2-5; 14 nucleotides agree with TRBD2. This CDR3 has 14 amino acids. The ends lost 8 bases at V and 5 bases at J; junction bases unmatched: 4. CDR1 is SEHNR and CDR2 is FQNEAQ in the germline V gene (reference sequence). CDR3 sequence (DNA): TGTGCCAGCCTCGGGACTAGCGGGAGTGAGACCCAGTACTTC. It specifies CASLGTSGSETQYF.

The chain combines TRBV27 with TRBJ2-7; 8 bases map to TRBD1. V gave up 5 bases and J gave up 4 bases; unmatched junction bases: 7. Germline V CDR1 and CDR2: MNHEY, SMNVEV (reference sequence). The CDR3 spans 14 residues. The chain's CDR3 is CASSLTRTGYEQYF. Here the CDR3 DNA reads TGTGCCAGCAGTCTAACCCGGACAGGGTACGAGCAGTACTTC.

The J gene is TRBJ2-3, the V gene TRBV29-1; 11 bases map to TRBD1. This CDR3 contains 15 residues. V lost 4 bases to trimming and J lost 2 bases; unmatched junction nucleotides: 5. Per the germline V gene, CDR1 is SQVTM and CDR2 is ANQGSEA. In DNA form, the CDR3 reads TGCAGCGTTGTCGGGACAGGGGGTACCACAGATACGCAGTATTTT. This gives the protein CSVVGTGGTTDTQYF.

This clone was counted once. This chain joins TRBV28 and TRBJ2-7, with D maybe TRBD2 (6 bases). Germline lookup yields CDR1 MDHEN and CDR2 SYDVKM. The length of the CDR3 is 14 residues. Trimming pared 3 bases from V and 3 bases from J, leaving 12 bases between. The CDR3 spells CASSLEAGDYEQYF. The CDR3 region has the DNA TGTGCCAGCAGTTTGGAAGCGGGTGACTACGAGCAGTACTTC.

The chain couples TRBV18 to TRBJ1-5; no clear D. V shed 5 bases and J shed 4 bases, with 9 bases lying between them. The CDR3 runs to 13 residues. Germline V gives CDR1 KGHSH, CDR2 LQKENI. The CDR3 is CASSIRRNQPQHF. CDR3 nucleotide sequence: TGTGCCAGCTCAATTCGAAGGAATCAGCCCCAGCATTTT. The full variable domain, completed using reference TRBV18 and TRBJ1-5, is NAGVMQNPRHLVRRRGQEARLRCSPMKGHSHVYWYRQLPEEGLKFMVYLQKENIIDESGMPKERFSAEFPKEGPSILRIQQVVRGDSAAYFCASSIRRNQPQHFGDGTRLSIL.

This chain links TRBV15 with TRBJ2-3; a weak D match, TRBD2 (6 bases). Germline V gene sequence: CDR1 LNHNV, CDR2 YYDKDF (reference sequence). The CDR3 is made up of 15 amino acids. V dropped 0 bases and J dropped 5 bases, with 12 bases sitting between them. The CDR3 sequence is CATSRDRDSVDTQYF. In DNA, the CDR3 is TGTGCCACCAGCAGAGATCGGGACTCCGTAGATACGCAGTATTTT.

The rearrangement links TRBV27 to TRBJ1-1, with a tentative D call TRBD1 (5 bases). The CDR3 extends over 13 amino acids. Trimming cost V 2 bases and J 1 base, with 5 bases left between them. The germline V gene has CDR1 MNHEY and CDR2 SMNVEV (reference sequence). CDR3 protein: CASSLTGNTEAFF. The CDR3 DNA reads TGTGCCAGCAGTTTAACAGGGAACACTGAAGCTTTCTTT.

The chain employs TRBV2 and TRBJ2-4, with a possible D match to TRBD1 (5 bases). The germline gives CDR1 SNHLY, CDR2 FYNNEI. The CDR3 is 14 residues long. The V gene lost 1 base and the J gene lost 8 bases, with 12 bases spanning the gap. CDR3: CASSEGRVGYIQYF. The CDR3 region has the DNA TGTGCCAGCAGTGAAGGCAGGGTAGGGTACATTCAGTACTTC.

The genes are TRBV18 and TRBJ1-1, with TRBD1 matching over 10 bases. Germline V gives CDR1 KGHSH, CDR2 LQKENI. CDR3 length: 14 residues. With 2 bases clipped from V and 8 bases from J, the junction kept 5 bases outside the gene matches. The DNA of the CDR3 is TGTGCCAGCTCACCAAACGGACAGGGGGGGGAAGCTTTCTTT. Its translation is CASSPNGQGGEAFF.

The rearrangement links TRBV29-1 to TRBJ1-1, with D unclear. Germline values: CDR1 SQVTM, CDR2 ANQGSEA. Trimming left V 4 bases short and J 11 bases short, with 11 bases between. This CDR3 region has 10 residues. The CDR3 protein is CSVVVRIAFF. In nucleotides, the CDR3 is TGCAGCGTTGTCGTACGGATTGCTTTCTTT.

This chain links TRBV15 with TRBJ2-3; perhaps TRBD2 as D (5 bases). The CDR3 is made up of 15 amino acids. V dropped 1 base and J dropped 3 bases, with 11 bases sitting between them. CDR1 is LNHNV and CDR2 is YYDKDF in the germline V gene (reference sequence). The chain's CDR3 is CATSRGAGETDTQYF. The CDR3 coding sequence is TGTGCCACCAGCAGAGGGGCGGGCGAAACAGATACGCAGTATTTT.

The genes are TRBV6-5 and TRBJ2-7; perhaps TRBD2 as D (5 bases). Per germline, CDR1 MNHEY and CDR2 SVGAGI. Between the trimmed V and J ends, which lost 4 bases and 4 bases, there was a span of 20 bases. The CDR3 runs 16 residues. In nucleotides, the CDR3 is TGTGCCAGCAGTTCCGCCCGTTTAGGGAGCCAATACGAGCAGTACTTC. Encoded protein: CASSSARLGSQYEQYF.

This clone is a singleton in its sample. The CDR3 region has the DNA TGTGCCAGCAGTACAGGACAGGGGCTTAACTATGGCTACACCTTC. Translation gives CASSTGQGLNYGYTF. The V call is TRBV7-9, the J call TRBJ1-2; 9 bases fit TRBD1. The germline V gene has CDR1 SEHNR and CDR2 FQNEAQ (reference sequence). There are 15 residues in the CDR3. V dropped 6 bases and J dropped 1; count of bases not matched to a gene: 6.

This chain connects TRBV19 to TRBJ1-2, with TRBD1 as a possible D gene (6 bases). The germline V and J ends were trimmed by 7 bases and 8 bases, with 17 bases remaining between them. CDR1 and CDR2 from the germline V gene are LNHDA and SQIVND (reference sequence). The CDR3 totals 13 residues. CDR3 bases: TGTGCCAGTATCAGGGGACCCGAAGAAGGCTACACCTTC. Its translation: CASIRGPEEGYTF.

The genes are TRBV4-1 and TRBJ1-1; D unresolved. Trimming took off 1 base at V and 0 bases at J, with 9 bases between the two ends. Germline assignment: CDR1 MGHRA and CDR2 YSYEKL. The CDR3 has 15 amino acids. CDR3 residues: CASSQVPAMNTEAFF. The CDR3 DNA reads TGCGCCAGCAGCCAAGTGCCAGCAATGAACACTGAAGCTTTCTTT.

The chain has TRBV4-1 and TRBJ2-7; TRBD2 might be the D (6 bases). Trimming took 2 bases from V and 1 from J, leaving 15 bases between them. From germline, CDR1 is MGHRA and CDR2 YSYEKL. CDR3 length equals 16 residues. Here the CDR3 reads CASSQNVAAGSYEQYF. The CDR3, as DNA: TGCGCCAGCAGCCAAAACGTAGCGGCAGGTTCCTACGAGCAGTACTTC.

This chain's CDR3 is CASSLEGGSSPHSSSYNEQFF. CDR3 coding DNA: TGTGCCAGCAGCTTAGAGGGGGGCTCCTCACCACACTCTAGCTCCTACAATGAGCAGTTCTTC. V is TRBV7-6 and J is TRBJ2-1; D assignment may be TRBD1 or TRBD2 (6 bases each). CDR1 is SGHVS, CDR2 FNYEAQ, per germline. The germline V and J ends were trimmed by 1 base and 0 bases, with 25 bases remaining between them. The CDR3 covers 21 residues.